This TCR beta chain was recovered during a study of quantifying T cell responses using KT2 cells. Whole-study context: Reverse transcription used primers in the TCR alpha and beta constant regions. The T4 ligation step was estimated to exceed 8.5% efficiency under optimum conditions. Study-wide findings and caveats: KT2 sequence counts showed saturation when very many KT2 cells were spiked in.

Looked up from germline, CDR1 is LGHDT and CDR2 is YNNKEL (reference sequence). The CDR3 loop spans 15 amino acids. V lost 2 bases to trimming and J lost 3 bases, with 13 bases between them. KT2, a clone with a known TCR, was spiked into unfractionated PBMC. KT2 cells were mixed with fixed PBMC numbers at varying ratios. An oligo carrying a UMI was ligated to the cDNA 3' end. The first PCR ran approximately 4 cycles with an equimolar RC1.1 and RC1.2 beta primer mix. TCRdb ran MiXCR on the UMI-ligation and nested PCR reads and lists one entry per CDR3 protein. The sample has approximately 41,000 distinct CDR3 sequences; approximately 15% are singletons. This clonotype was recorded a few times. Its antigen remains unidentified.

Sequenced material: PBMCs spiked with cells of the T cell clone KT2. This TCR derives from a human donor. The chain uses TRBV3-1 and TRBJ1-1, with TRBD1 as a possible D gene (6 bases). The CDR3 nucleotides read TGTGCCAGCAGCCAAATTGGGGGGCGCGACACTGAAGCTTTCTTT. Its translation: CASSQIGGRDTEAFF.